One T cell receptor beta chain is described in this entry. This specimen belongs to a study of OX40 agonist ivuxolimab in advanced cancers. Study-wide background: An agonistic human IgG2 monoclonal antibody against OX40 (CD134) was given. All patients had ivuxolimab intravenously every 2 weeks at 0.01 to 10 mg/kg. Patients with prior anti-PD-1, anti-PD-L1 or anti-CTLA-4 therapy were eligible; 35% to 50% had some.

Only in-frame clones appear in the TCRdb table, and some are missing; sequencing was by immunoSEQ multiplex PCR. The table has around 26,000 clones, 85% seen once. Blood got drawn at baseline, again on cycle 4 day 1, and then on cycle 7 day 1. The CDR3 is 12 residues long. Germline V gene data show CDR1 as SEHNR and CDR2 as FQNEAQ (reference sequence). Trimming removed 0 bases at V and 15 bases at J, with 12 bases between. The material was CD4+ or CD8+ T cells sorted from blood, obtained in a trial of the OX40 agonist ivuxolimab. This sequence was found in an adult with an advanced solid tumor such as melanoma, head and neck, liver or kidney cancer. The chain carries TRBV7-9 and TRBJ2-1, with a tentative D call TRBD2 (6 bases). CDR3 in amino acids: CASSLAHRDWFF. The CDR3 region has the DNA TGTGCCAGCAGCTTAGCCCACCGGGACTGGTTCTTC.